The clone carrying this TCR beta chain came up a few times. The data originate from a study of blood T cell repertoires in COVID-19. The wider study: Samples of COVID-19 (acute and convalescent) were obtained from the United States, Italy and Spain. T cells, B-cell-depleted T cells, or PBMCs provided the cDNA or gDNA that served as material.

This CDR3 is 14 amino acids long. Germline assignment: CDR1 SQVTM and CDR2 ANQGSEA. Unmatched junction bases numbered 11, after V lost 3 bases and J lost 8 bases. Per the study methods: Researchers report that nucleated cell counts were estimated from reference gene primer amplification. This table comes from immunoSEQ multiplex PCR, and its TCRdb copy is limited to in-frame clones, with some not included. V and J calls plus clone size are reproduced from that table; the DNA served to infer D and trimming. The sample yields more than 80,000 clones, roughly 79% seen once. This TCR was recovered from a human donor in a cohort sampled during active COVID-19. The chain links TRBV29-1 to TRBJ1-2, with 8 bases lining up with TRBD1. The specimen sequenced was peripheral blood. This CDR3 reads CSVEAGQGIKGYTF. CDR3 nucleotide sequence: TGCAGCGTTGAGGCCGGACAGGGCATTAAGGGCTACACCTTC. Based on the CDR3 plus reference TRBV29-1 and TRBJ1-2, the full variable domain is SAVISQKPSRDICQRGTSLTIQCQVDSQVTMMFWYRQQPGQSLTLIATANQGSEATYESGFVIDKFPISRPNLTFSTLTVSNMSPEDSSIYLCSVEAGQGIKGYTFGSGTRLTVV.